This T cell receptor beta chain is from a study of cytomegalovirus exposure and HLA in healthy donors (dated by TCRdb to the late 2010s). With regard to the full study: An earlier analysis of more than 550 of the donors reported approximately 260 Gb of sequence data and approximately 120 million unique TCR beta sequences obtained from roughly 180 million T cells. The study combined high-throughput TCR immunosequencing, statistical association of individual TCRs with disease status, and machine learning to predict cytomegalovirus infection status. Rather than drawing on any new phenotypic data, the later analysis identified candidate immune exposures from TCR beta sequences and the way those sequences occurred across donors. Of the roughly 420 genotyped donors, more than 75% were placed in the genetic ancestry cluster associated with self-reported Caucasian donors. Alongside the repertoire data, information on donor age, sex, ethnicity and CMV serostatus was compiled. An earlier analysis of 450 to 750 of the donors used high-throughput TCR beta sequencing to judge whether each TCR beta V gene segment behaved as functional or pseudogenic. A later analysis re-examined previously published TCR beta repertoires from over 500 donors and added high-resolution HLA genotyping to investigate patterns of TCR occurrence. Several DR-DQ haplotypes were treated as single units for association and clustering because of strong linkage in the cohort. Roughly 300 gigabases of sequencing data and tens of millions of unique TCR sequences made up an early release that covered nearly 650 HLA-typed donors. The study aimed to test whether signatures of past pathogen exposure could be identified by cataloging public T cell receptors. Among 398 genotyped donors of the cohort, an average of approximately 240,000 unique TCR beta nucleotide sequences was sequenced per donor, of which 15% to 20% were non-productive. Both class I and class II loci were covered by HLA typing, at four-digit resolution. The study profiled the T cell repertoires of around 700 subjects by immunosequencing and related them to cytomegalovirus serostatus. Every discovery cohort repertoire had been produced on one sequencing platform. The number of typed donors differed by locus: roughly 620-640 for A, B, C, DRB1 and DQB1; 500 to 550 for DQA1; 606 for DPA1; and some 470 for DPB1. A later genetic analysis used genome-wide SNP genotypes for about 60% of the roughly 700 donors, treating that subset as a discovery cohort. In addition to the first cohort of 650 to 800 subjects, a separate validation cohort of approximately 110 different subjects was used.

The library was generated by the immunoSEQ multiplex PCR assay. The multiplex PCR relied on a mix of 60 forward primers for TCR Vbeta segments and 13 reverse primers for TCR Jbeta segments. The CDR3 region of rearranged TCR beta genes was amplified from genomic DNA by a multiplex PCR assay. The amplified TCR beta libraries were sequenced on the Illumina HiSeq System as 87-base-pair reads. The original methods were these. Across the 700 or so repertoires, a later analysis counted tens of millions of unique TCR beta chains, roughly 11 million of which were shared by at least two donors. Raw reads were error-corrected and collapsed into unique sequences by a nearest-neighbor algorithm in which closely related sequences were merged to remove PCR and sequencing errors. Alignment of CDR3 sequences to IMGT reference sequences was used to assign V, D and J gene segments. For a sequence to be retained, at least a six-nucleotide match to both a V gene segment and a J gene segment was required. Rearrangements were called productive when the CDR3 lacked stop codons and stayed in frame with V and J; all others were non-productive. Following IMGT convention, CDR3 was defined as the stretch from the second conserved V-encoded cysteine up to the conserved J-encoded phenylalanine. In an earlier analysis of approximately 500 of the donors, sequences lacking an unambiguous match to a single V gene segment were excluded. An earlier analysis of approximately 590 of the donors classified V segments as functional when productive rearrangements were above 56.7% and as segregating when the standard deviation between donors was above 5%. To diagnose cytomegalovirus status from the catalog of TCR beta chain sequences, a statistical classification framework was built. V and J gene assignment, in a later analysis, came from comparing TCR nucleotide sequences with IMGT/GENE-DB human TR gene sequences. The TCRdist pipeline was used in a later analysis to assign CDR3 sequences and most-parsimonious VDJ recombination scenarios. In a later analysis, each TCR beta chain was defined by its CDR3 amino acid sequence together with its V-gene family, and reads lacking a unique V-gene family were excluded. As a way to deal with suspected cross-contamination and a sequencing artifact, a later analysis dropped roughly 620 nucleotide sequences that were highly shared and had low generation probability. In a later analysis, a clonal expansion index was calculated for each public chain from normalized within-repertoire ranks of inferred template counts. In a later analysis, generation probabilities were computed using a VDJ recombination model fitted to out-of-frame rearrangements, and the results were checked against IGoR. In a later analysis, hypergeometric tests were used to score TCR-TCR, TCR-HLA and TCR-CMV co-occurrence, with a repertoire-size bias correction applied to TCR pairs. In a later analysis, false discovery rates were estimated by permuting HLA or CMV assignments 20 times. In a later analysis, co-occurring TCRs were grouped using DBSCAN, with TCRdist sequence similarity added in when clustering inside HLA-allele-positive subsets. Repertoires with fewer than 30,000 or more than 120,000 public chains, plus five repertoires with anomalous nucleotide sharing, were excluded from co-occurrence clustering. TCRdb took over this immuneACCESS table, retaining in-frame rearrangements with V and J assigned. Such tables are incomplete; in checked studies, under half of the missing clones stem from an unresolved V gene, and the remainder is unexplained. V and J calls and clone size follow that table, whereas D and trimming were derived from the DNA. This sample lists more than 80,000 clones; roughly 74% were detected once. The top ten constitute 13% to 15% of the sample.

On this clone: The specificity of this receptor is unknown. Per-base quality was not reported, and no clone a single base away is much larger than it.

Spanning cysteine to phenylalanine, the CDR3 consists of 15 amino acids. Just CDR3 DNA is preserved here, 45 bases in frame from base 1. The germline V and J ends show losses of 5 bases and 2 bases respectively, and no gene match explains 5 bases of the junction. CDR1 is given as MNHEY and CDR2 as SMNVEV, both from the germline V gene (reference sequence). Summary of the overall study and its limitations: While some public TCRs were present in many individuals, most TCR sequences turned up only very rarely across donors. A later analysis found that HLA-associated TCR beta chains were more clonally expanded and had lower generation probabilities than equally common non-associated chains. According to a later analysis, most CMV-associated TCR beta chains appeared to be HLA-restricted, and the HLA associations seemed to be driven largely by CMV exposure. Broadly in line with IMGT annotations, most TCR beta V segments showed up in productive rearrangements about 87% or about 30% of the time in an earlier analysis of 450 to 750 of the donors. This cohort had only TCR beta chains sequenced, and the lack of alpha or paired-chain data limited which features could be detected. In a later analysis, several top co-occurrence clusters were reported to appear linked to parvovirus B19, influenza, CMV and Epstein-Barr virus. Correlated functional status among segregating V segments might be attributable to linkage disequilibrium, but an unknown experimental factor could not be ruled out. Sequencing depth was assumed to be roughly uniform across donors in the presence/absence analyses, though that assumption may not hold. The classifier was reported to diagnose cytomegalovirus status with high specificity and sensitivity in both the original and validation cohorts. The study gave a list of over 150 TCR beta chains associated with cytomegalovirus. In vitro tests confirmed that a few of the cytomegalovirus-associated TCR beta chains recognize cytomegalovirus antigens. The only immune exposure information available for the cohort was CMV serostatus. A later genetic analysis reported fewer N-insertions in productive TCRs among donors in an Asian-associated ancestry cluster than the approximately 670-donor mean. Assigning TCR associations to individual alleles was difficult when HLA alleles, especially DR and DQ, strongly co-occurred. Because some donors lacked HLA typing at each locus, the association tests relied only on the typed subset. It was suggested by the authors that the approach could potentially be generalized to other disease states and immunological phenotypes. The 87-base-pair reads could not distinguish some IMGT-functional V segments, including TRBV6-2 and TRBV6-3, so those segments were excluded. A later analysis associated about 17,000 TCR beta sequences with specific HLA alleles at a false discovery rate of 0.05. In a later analysis, the rate of TCR association differed among HLA loci, with DRB1 alleles having the most associated TCRs and HLA-C alleles having the fewest. A cluster of highly shared sequence variants was judged likely to represent a technical artifact of the sequencing pipeline. The earlier analysis of about 600 of the donors excluded 15 to 20 rarely observed V segments, including chromosome 9 orphons, because counts were too low. V-gene and J-gene trimming of TCR beta chains was associated with a missense DCLRE1C variant in a later genetic analysis, and the association was replicated in an independent cohort. A further reported finding was that TCR beta sequences accurately predicted the HLA-A and HLA-B alleles for most subjects in the first cohort.

The cohort was made up of around 720 healthy bone marrow donors. At the time of sampling, all cohort members were nominally healthy, though unrecorded immune exposures were likely present. The donor was CMV seropositive and was included in the group of approximately 300 seropositive cohort members. Every donor gave a peripheral blood sample, and the peripheral blood mononuclear cells from that sample were used for TCR beta sequencing. The Qiagen DNeasy Blood Extraction Kit was used to extract genomic DNA from the blood cell samples. The chain couples TRBV27 to TRBJ2-7, and TRBD2 matches 11 of the central bases. Input material: PBMCs. The origin of this receptor is a woman between 65 and 79 years old in good health and CMV-seropositive. The DNA reads TGTGCCAGCAGTCCCGGACTAGCGGGCACCTACGAGCAGTACTTC. This codes for CASSPGLAGTYEQYF.